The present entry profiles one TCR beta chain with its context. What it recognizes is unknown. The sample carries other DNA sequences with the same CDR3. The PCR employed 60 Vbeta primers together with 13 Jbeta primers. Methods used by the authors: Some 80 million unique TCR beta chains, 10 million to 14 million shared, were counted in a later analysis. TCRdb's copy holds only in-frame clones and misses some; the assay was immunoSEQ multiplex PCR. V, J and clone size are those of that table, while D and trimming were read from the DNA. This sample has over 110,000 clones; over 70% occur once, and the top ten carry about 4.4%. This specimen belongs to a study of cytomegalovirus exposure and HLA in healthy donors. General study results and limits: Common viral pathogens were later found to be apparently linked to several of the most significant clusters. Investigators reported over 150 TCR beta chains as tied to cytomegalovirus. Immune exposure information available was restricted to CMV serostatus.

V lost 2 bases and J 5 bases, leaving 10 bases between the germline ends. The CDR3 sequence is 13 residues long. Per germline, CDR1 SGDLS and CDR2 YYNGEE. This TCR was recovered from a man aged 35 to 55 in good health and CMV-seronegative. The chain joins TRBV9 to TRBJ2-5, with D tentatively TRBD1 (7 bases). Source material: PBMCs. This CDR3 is CASSVSGGETQYF. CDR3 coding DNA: TGTGCCAGCAGCGTTTCAGGGGGGGAGACCCAGTACTTC. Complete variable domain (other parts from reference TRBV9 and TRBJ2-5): DSGVTQTPKHLITATGQRVTLRCSPRSGDLSVYWYQQSLDQGLQFLIQYYNGEERAKGNILERFSAQQFPDLHSELNLSSLELGDSALYFCASSVSGGETQYFGPGTRLLVL.